This T cell receptor (beta chain) comes out of a study of T cell changes during pregnancy in multiple sclerosis. CDR1 is SNHLY and CDR2 is FYNNEI in the germline V gene. J was trimmed by 5 bases and V by 8 bases; bases with no gene match: 13. CDR3 size: 15 residues. Assay: immunoSEQ multiplex PCR; the TCRdb copy retains only in-frame clones and omits some. Of tens of thousands of clones detected, about 92% appear once; the ten largest clones hold approximately 1.9%. The table lists this clone with a few counts. The sequences come from peripheral blood, collected after pregnancy. The chain recombines TRBV2 with TRBJ1-2, with 8 nucleotides matching TRBD1. The receptor comes from a female donor with multiple sclerosis, enrolled in a pregnancy study. CDR3 sequence: CASWDRLVSGYGYTF. In DNA form, the CDR3 reads TGTGCCAGCTGGGACAGGTTGGTGTCGGGTTATGGCTACACCTTC.